The source of this TCR beta chain is a study of T cell responses to AZD1222 COVID-19 vaccine. Study-level findings and limits: Researchers took repertoire samples only after the peak T cell response had come. There were vaccine-associated CD4 TCRs across spike, dominant at 160-218 and 743-854. Unmutated variant regions are reportedly targeted by nearly half of spike-specific TCRs.

This clone was found a few times. Antigen unknown. Germline assignment: CDR1 SGDLS and CDR2 YYNGEE. The CDR3 sequence is 16 residues long. Trimming at V came to 0 bases and at J to 0 bases, leaving 2 bases not matched to a gene. Measured with immunoSEQ multiplex PCR; TCRdb has only the in-frame clones, and not every one. The profile shows about 92,000 clones, around 88% of them singletons. The receptor comes from an adult in good health. This sequence joins TRBV9 and TRBJ1-3; 8 bases are a match to TRBD1. The material sequenced was peripheral blood, taken on day 0 of MenACWY control vaccination. CDR3 protein: CASSVAQGASGNTIYF. In nucleotides, the CDR3 is TGTGCCAGCAGCGTAGCTCAGGGGGCCTCTGGAAACACCATATATTTT.